This T cell receptor beta chain was captured in a study of shared clonotypes between healthy human individuals. Study at large: CD4 naive cells filled three plates per donor, CD4 memory three, CD8 naive two and CD8 memory one. Broader study findings: Sequencing depth was expected to influence donor clonotype sharing. Naive CD4 clonotypes overlapped across several donors at 4.5% to 5.5%.

Every immunoSEQ plate was one replicate of a subset's evenly spread DNA. Assay used: immunoSEQ multiplex PCR; TCRdb lists only in-frame clones, some missing. The sample holds about 2.3 million clones, 85% to 95% seen once. Trimming took 3 bases from V and 8 from J, leaving 5 bases between them. Germline V gene sequence: CDR1 MDHEN, CDR2 SYDVKM. CDR3 length: 11 amino acids. The sample holds a few counts of this clone. Antigen: not known. Other DNA sequences from this sample encode an identical CDR3 as well. The receptor was isolated from a man aged 18 to 30 in good health. Some clones in this sample may be carry-over from other donors' samples. The J gene is TRBJ2-1, the V gene TRBV28; no definite D call. Sequences were obtained from naive CD4+ T cells from PBMCs. Subset: CD45RA+ positively selected. CDR3 nucleotides: TGTGCCAGCAGTTTCCGGGATGAGCAGTTCTTC. Amino acid sequence: CASSFRDEQFF.